Each of the 17 T cell receptor beta chains below was sequenced from the same sample in a study of graft-versus-host responses after intestinal transplantation. The antigens these receptors bind are not known. TCRdb keeps only in-frame clones here, not all; method: immunoSEQ multiplex PCR. The data hold about 90,000 clones, with 90% to 95% observed a single time. The sequences come from unstimulated CD8+ T cells sorted from spleen or lymph node cells, collected before intestinal transplant. These receptors all stem from a human donor who received an intestinal transplant.

The J gene is TRBJ2-7, the V gene TRBV6-5, with 7 bases lining up with TRBD2. This CDR3 is 13 amino acids long. With 6 bases clipped from V and 0 bases from J, the junction kept 2 bases outside the gene matches. CDR1 and CDR2 from the germline V gene are MNHEY and SVGAGI. CDR3 loop: CASSPSGSYEQYF. In DNA form, the CDR3 reads TGTGCCAGCAGCCCTAGCGGCTCCTACGAGCAGTACTTC.

The J gene is TRBJ2-1, the V gene TRBV10-2, with TRBD2 matching over 12 bases. Germline CDR1 and CDR2: WSHSY and SAAADI. V shed 7 bases, J shed 8 bases, and the junction held 9 bases outside the gene matches. The CDR3 has 15 residues. Written as DNA, the CDR3 is TGCGCCAGCATTAGGACTAGCGGGGAAGGCTATGAGCAGTTCTTC. Its protein product is CASIRTSGEGYEQFF.

The rearrangement links TRBV10-2 to TRBJ1-2, with 10 bases aligning to TRBD1. Trimming took 5 bases from V and 4 from J; bases not matched to a gene: 10. CDR1 WSHSY and CDR2 SAAADI come from the germline V gene. The CDR3 sequence is 16 residues long. CDR3 bases: TGCGCCAGCAGTCCAGGGACAGGGGTTTTGACCTATGGCTACACCTTC. It codes for CASSPGTGVLTYGYTF.

This clone was observed once. The chain is built from TRBV4-2 and TRBJ2-2; D gene ambiguous. This CDR3 is built from 13 residues. V lost 0 bases and J 7 bases, leaving 6 bases between the germline ends. Per germline, CDR1 LGHNA and CDR2 YNFKEQ. The CDR3 bases are TGTGCCAGCAGCCAAGAAGTAGTCGGGGAGCTGTTTTTT. Translation: CASSQEVVGELFF.

The rearrangement uses TRBV28 and TRBJ2-5; 7 bases map to TRBD1. The junction had 1 base not matched to a gene; V was cut back by 2 bases and J by 1 base. The germline V gene encodes CDR1 MDHEN and CDR2 SYDVKM. This CDR3 comprises 14 residues. In DNA, the CDR3 is TGTGCCAGCAGTTTAGAGGGGGCCCAAGAGACCCAGTACTTC. It yields the protein CASSLEGAQETQYF.

This clone was observed a few times. The chain employs TRBV5-6 and TRBJ1-1; D unclear. Deletions cut 0 bases from V and 2 bases from J, with 5 bases between. This CDR3 contains 13 residues. CDR1 is SGHDT and CDR2 is YYEEEE in the germline V gene. The CDR3: CASSLVSNTEAFF. The CDR3 DNA follows: TGTGCCAGCAGCTTGGTTTCTAACACTGAAGCTTTCTTT.

The J gene is TRBJ2-1, the V gene TRBV19; D remains unclear. The germline gives CDR1 LNHDA, CDR2 SQIVND (reference sequence). Trimming left V 6 bases short and J 12 bases short, with 15 bases between. The CDR3 runs to 12 residues. DNA for the CDR3: TGTGCCAGTAGCGCAGGAAAGCTTGGGCAGTTCTTC. It codes for CASSAGKLGQFF.

CDR3 protein: CATSNPSGAYEQYF. CDR3 DNA: TGTGCCACCAGCAACCCCTCCGGGGCCTACGAGCAGTACTTC. The chain has TRBV15 and TRBJ2-7; D perhaps matches TRBD2 (5 bases). CDR3 length: 14 residues. Germline V CDR1 and CDR2: LNHNV, YYDKDF (reference sequence). The V end lost 4 bases, the J end lost 2 bases, and 12 bases lay between the germline ends.

This chain links TRBV7-6 with TRBJ2-1, with TRBD1 matching 8 bases. The CDR3 is 13 residues long. Germline-derived CDR1 and CDR2 are SGHVS and FNYEAQ. V dropped 1 base and J dropped 10; count of bases not matched to a gene: 3. For the CDR3, the DNA is TGTGCCAGCAGCTTAGGAACAGGGGGAGAGCAGTTCTTC. Its translation: CASSLGTGGEQFF.

The rearrangement links TRBV4-1 to TRBJ2-7; D not resolved. The CDR3 has 13 residues. The V and J ends lost 1 base and 4 bases respectively, with 8 bases between them. The germline gives CDR1 MGHRA, CDR2 YSYEKL. The CDR3, as DNA: TGCGCCAGCAGCCAAGCCTCCGGTTACGAGCAGTACTTC. Protein: CASSQASGYEQYF.

The J gene is TRBJ2-2, the V gene TRBV7-9; D call uncertain. This CDR3 has 10 residues. The germline CDR1 and CDR2 sequences are SEHNR and FQNEAQ (reference sequence). V was pared by 7 bases and J by 5 bases, with 2 bases between. The CDR3 nucleotides are TGTGCCAGCACTACCGGGGAGCTGTTTTTT. Residues: CASTTGELFF.

This chain connects TRBV6-1 to TRBJ2-7; D gene ambiguous. Between the trimmed V and J ends, which lost 4 bases and 0 bases, there was a span of 10 bases. The germline gives CDR1 MNHNS, CDR2 SASEGT. The CDR3 is made up of 14 amino acids. DNA of the CDR3: TGTGCCAGCAGTGCTTCAGGATTCTCCTACGAGCAGTACTTC. Its protein product is CASSASGFSYEQYF.

The chain has TRBV27 and TRBJ1-1, with 10 bases fitting TRBD1. The V segment lost 0 bases and the J segment 8 bases; nucleotides outside the gene matches: 9. Germline V CDR1 and CDR2: MNHEY, SMNVEV (reference sequence). The CDR3 consists of 16 residues. CDR3 nucleotide sequence: TGTGCCAGCAGTTTATCAAGGGGACAGGGGCTGAGGGAAGCTTTCTTT. Amino acid sequence: CASSLSRGQGLREAFF.

The chain carries TRBV2 and TRBJ2-1, with 9 positions matching TRBD2. V was pared by 5 bases and J by 5 bases, with 10 bases of the junction left unmatched. The CDR3 spans 16 residues. Germline lookup yields CDR1 SNHLY and CDR2 FYNNEI. In DNA, the CDR3 is TGTGCCAGCAGTAGGTCTAGCGGGGCCCCCAACAATGAGCAGTTCTTC. Translating it yields CASSRSSGAPNNEQFF.

As regards this clone: The same CDR3 arises from other DNA sequences in this sample as well. V usage is TRBV13 and J usage is TRBJ2-7; D might be TRBD1 (6 bases). The CDR3 loop spans 16 amino acids. The germline V gene encodes CDR1 PRHDT and CDR2 FYEKMQ (reference sequence). Trimming removed 5 bases from V and 3 bases from J, with 20 bases in between. CDR3 DNA: TGTGCCAGCAGCACCCATCTTGGGGGCTTGGGCTACGAGCAGTACTTC. This encodes CASSTHLGGLGYEQYF.

The V gene is TRBV27, the J gene TRBJ2-5; D is perhaps TRBD1 (6 bases). This CDR3 has 15 amino acids. Trimming left V 0 bases short and J 2 bases short, with 10 bases between. Germline V CDR1 and CDR2: MNHEY, SMNVEV (reference sequence). CDR3 loop: CASSLSVGTQETQYF. CDR3 sequence (DNA): TGTGCCAGCAGTTTATCGGTAGGGACACAAGAGACCCAGTACTTC.

The CDR3 DNA sequence: TGTGCCAGAACCCATTTGAGCGGGGGATCAGATACGCAGTATTTT. Protein: CARTHLSGGSDTQYF. The chain combines TRBV7-5 with TRBJ2-3; the table gives TRBD2 as D, unverified against the DNA. TRBV7-5 is noted as a pseudogene. The CDR3 contains 15 residues.